A selection of T cell receptor beta chains follows, all from one sample in a study of blood T cell repertoires in COVID-19. Repertoires were generated with immunoSEQ multiplex PCR, while TCRdb's copy carries only in-frame clones and drops some. Of about 420,000 clones listed, about 87% were seen once; the top ten hold 0.65% to 1%. Input material: peripheral blood. The receptor source for this set is a man younger than 35 with COVID-19, enrolled during active disease. CDR3s include the opening cysteine and the closing phenylalanine or tryptophan. A D gene is named only where the DNA matches it firmly. Size tells how often a clone was seen (once, few, many) or the class of an expanded clone, and some rows leave it out.

>TRBV6-5|TRBJ2-7|.|16|TRBD2
TGTGCCAGCAGTTCAGGGGTAGCGGGAGGCTCCTACGAGCAGTACTTC
CASSSGVAGGSYEQYF
>TRBV7-8|TRBJ2-1|.|14|.
TGTGCCAGCAGCTTATGGGTAGCCAACAATGAGCAGTTCTTC
CASSLWVANNEQFF
>TRBV30|TRBJ2-7|.|16|TRBD1
TGTGCCTGGAGTTCACCGAGGACAGGGAAGAAATACGAGCAGTACTTC
CAWSSPRTGKKYEQYF
>TRBV14|TRBJ2-3|.|18|TRBD2
TGTGCCAGCAGCCAAGAGCAAGCGGGAGGGATCCGCACAGATACGCAGTATTTT
CASSQEQAGGIRTDTQYF
>TRBV24-1|TRBJ2-5|once|14|TRBD1
TGTGCCACCAGCAAGACAGGGGGCTTGGAGACCCAGTACTTC
CATSKTGGLETQYF
>TRBV15|TRBJ2-2|.|16|TRBD2
TGTGCCACCAGGCCGGGACTAGCGGGATTCGCCGGGGAGCTGTTTTTT
CATRPGLAGFAGELFF
>TRBV20-1|TRBJ2-5|.|10|.
TGCAGTGTTTGGAGGGAGACCCAGTACTTC
CSVWRETQYF
>TRBV27|TRBJ1-5|.|15|TRBD1
TGTGCCAGCAGTTCCGACAGGGGCGGCAATCAGCCCCAGCATTTT
CASSSDRGGNQPQHF
>TRBV19|TRBJ2-2|.|15|TRBD1
TGTGCCAGTAGTTCTCGGACAGGGGTCACCGGGGAGCTGTTTTTT
CASSSRTGVTGELFF
>TRBV5-8|TRBJ2-7|.|14|.
TGTGCCAGCAGCTTGTTCGGGAGCGTGGAAGAGCAGTACTTC
CASSLFGSVEEQYF
>TRBV6-5|TRBJ1-1|.|13|.
TGTGCCAGCAGCCTCGACGGGGTAGCTGAAGCTTTCTTT
CASSLDGVAEAFF
>TRBV10-1|TRBJ1-2|.|16|TRBD1
TGCGCCAGCAGTGTAGATCAGACGACAGGGGGCTATGGCTACACCTTC
CASSVDQTTGGYGYTF
>TRBV24-1|TRBJ2-5|.|13|TRBD2
TGTGCCACCGCGGGTAGCGGGTTGGAGACCCAGTACTTC
CATAGSGLETQYF
>TRBV28|TRBJ1-2|.|14|.
TGTGCCAGCACCCTCACCCTGGGGGCCTATGGCTACACCTTC
CASTLTLGAYGYTF
>TRBV3-1/TRBV3-2|TRBJ2-6|.|17|TRBD1
TGTGCCAGCAGCCGGGGACAGGGGAACTCTGGGGCCAACGTCCTGACTTTC
CASSRGQGNSGANVLTF
>TRBV5-1|TRBJ2-3|.|18|TRBD2
TGCGCCAGCAGCTTGGGTCCTAGCGGGAGGGCCGGCACAGATACGCAGTATTTT
CASSLGPSGRAGTDTQYF
>TRBV19|TRBJ2-6|.|17|.
TGTGCCAGTATCGAGGGCAGGATCCGCTCTGGGGCCAACGTCCTGACTTTC
CASIEGRIRSGANVLTF
>TRBV10-3|TRBJ1-4|.|15|.
TGTGCCATCAGTGGAGGCGGTGACTTGGGTGAAAAACTGTTTTTT
CAISGGGDLGEKLFF
>TRBV11-3|TRBJ2-5|.|17|TRBD2
TGTGCCAGCAGCTTAACGCCTAGCGGGAGTATCTTGGAGACCCAGTACTTC
CASSLTPSGSILETQYF
>TRBV28|TRBJ2-7|.|13|.
TGTGCCAGCAGCCCCGGGTATTCGTACGAGCAGTACTTC
CASSPGYSYEQYF
>TRBV7-6|TRBJ2-7|.|16|TRBD2
TGTGCCAGCAGCTCCGGACTAGCGGGGGGGTATTACGAGCAGTACTTC
CASSSGLAGGYYEQYF
>TRBV2|TRBJ2-1|.|14|.
TGTGCCAGCAGGCCGCCACACTCCTACAATGAGCAGTTCTTC
CASRPPHSYNEQFF
>TRBV5-6|TRBJ2-7|once|13|.
TGTGCCAGCAGCTTGTTTAACATCTACGAGCAGTACTTC
CASSLFNIYEQYF
>TRBV18|TRBJ2-6|.|18|.
TGTGCCAGCTCACCATCTCTAGTCACCACCACTGGGGCCAACGTCCTGACTTTC
CASSPSLVTTTGANVLTF
>TRBV28|TRBJ2-4|many|17|TRBD2
TGTGCCAGCAGTTCTACTAGCGGGTCTGCTTTGGGTAACATTCAGTACTTC
CASSSTSGSALGNIQYF